This T cell receptor (beta chain) was captured by sequencing in a study of T cells expressing NK-cell markers. General study results and limits: Topping the CD3+CD56-NKG2C+ fraction as well were these clonotypes, in a handful of donors.

The CDR3 loop spans 18 amino acids. After re-calling the 5' RACE reads, TCRdb lists one entry per CDR3 protein, DNA absent. Here the sample table reports fewer than 400,000 distinct CDR3 sequences. As concerns this clonotype: No antigen is known for it.

This rearrangement joins TRBV23-1 to TRBJ2-7. TRBV23-1 is an ORF for which the function is uncertain. The sample consisted of blood T cells: a sorted CD56 or NKG2C T cell subset, CD4+ or CD8+ T cells, or bulk PBMC T cells (not recorded which). This TCR came from a man aged 18 to 69 in good health. CDR3 sequence: CASSQSLFRKKVLYEQYF.